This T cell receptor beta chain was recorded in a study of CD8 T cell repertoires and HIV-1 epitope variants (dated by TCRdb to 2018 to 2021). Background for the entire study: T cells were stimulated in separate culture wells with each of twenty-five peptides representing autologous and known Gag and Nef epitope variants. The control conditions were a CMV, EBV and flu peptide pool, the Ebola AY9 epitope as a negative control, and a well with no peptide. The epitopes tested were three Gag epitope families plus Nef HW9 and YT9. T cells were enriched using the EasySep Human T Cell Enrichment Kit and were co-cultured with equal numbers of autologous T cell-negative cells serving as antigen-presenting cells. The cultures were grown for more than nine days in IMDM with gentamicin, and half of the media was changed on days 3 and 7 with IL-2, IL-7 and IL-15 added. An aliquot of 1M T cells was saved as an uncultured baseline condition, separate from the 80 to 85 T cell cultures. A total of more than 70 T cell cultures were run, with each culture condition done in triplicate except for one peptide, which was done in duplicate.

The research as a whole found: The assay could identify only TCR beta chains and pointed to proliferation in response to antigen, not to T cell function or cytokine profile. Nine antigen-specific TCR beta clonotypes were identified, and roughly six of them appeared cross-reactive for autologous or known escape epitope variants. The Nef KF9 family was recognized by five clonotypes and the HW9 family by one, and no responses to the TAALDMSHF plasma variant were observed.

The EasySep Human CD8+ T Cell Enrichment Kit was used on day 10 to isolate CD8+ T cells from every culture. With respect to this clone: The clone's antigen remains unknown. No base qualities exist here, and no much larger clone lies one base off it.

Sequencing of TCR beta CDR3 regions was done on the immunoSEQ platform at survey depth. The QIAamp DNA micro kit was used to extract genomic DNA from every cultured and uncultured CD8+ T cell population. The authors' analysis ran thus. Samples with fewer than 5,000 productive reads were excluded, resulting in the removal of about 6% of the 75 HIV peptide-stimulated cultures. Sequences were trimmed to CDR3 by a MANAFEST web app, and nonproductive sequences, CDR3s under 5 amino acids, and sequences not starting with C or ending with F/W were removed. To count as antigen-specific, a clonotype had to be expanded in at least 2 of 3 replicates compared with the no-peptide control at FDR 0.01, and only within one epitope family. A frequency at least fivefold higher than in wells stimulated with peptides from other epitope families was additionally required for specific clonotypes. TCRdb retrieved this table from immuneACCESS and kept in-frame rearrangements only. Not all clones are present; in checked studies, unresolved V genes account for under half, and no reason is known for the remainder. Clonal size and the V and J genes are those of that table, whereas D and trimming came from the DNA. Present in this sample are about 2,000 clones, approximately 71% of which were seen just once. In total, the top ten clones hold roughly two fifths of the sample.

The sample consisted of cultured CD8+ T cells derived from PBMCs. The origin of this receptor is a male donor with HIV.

The CDR3 protein is CASSLAGGEDTQYF. In nucleotide form, the sequence is TGTGCCAGCAGCTTGGCAGGGGGCGAAGATACGCAGTATTTT. Here the chain combines TRBV5-8 and TRBJ2-3; 8 junctional bases match TRBD1. The germline V gene gives CDR1 as SGHTS and CDR2 as YDEGEE. The CDR3, from cysteine to phenylalanine, totals 14 residues. Just the 42-base CDR3 DNA is kept, in frame starting at base 1. Here V drops 0 bases and J drops 5 bases, and the junction holds 2 bases not matched to any gene.